This TCR beta chain was sequenced during a study of blood T cell repertoires in COVID-19. At the level of the study: Sites in the United States, Italy and Spain provided acute and convalescent COVID-19 samples. T cells, B-cell-depleted T cells, or PBMCs provided the cDNA or gDNA that served as material.

The CDR3 is 15 amino acids. The V and J ends lost 5 bases and 1 base, in that order; junction bases with no gene match: 7. Germline V gene sequence: CDR1 SGHNT, CDR2 YYREEE (reference sequence). Per the original data handling: The authors estimated nucleated cell counts from reference gene primer amplification. Clones were read by immunoSEQ multiplex PCR, and TCRdb kept only the in-frame ones, dropping some. V, J and clone size are those of that table, while D and trimming were read from the DNA. The sample shows roughly 330,000 clones, over 75% of them seen only once. Sequencing was performed on peripheral blood. The source of this sequence is a woman between 50 and 59 years old with active or convalescent COVID-19. This sequence joins TRBV5-4 and TRBJ1-1; 8 bases agree with TRBD1. The CDR3 here is CASRGRGRGNTEAFF. CDR3 DNA sequence: TGTGCCAGCAGGGGCAGGGGGCGCGGGAACACTGAAGCTTTCTTT.